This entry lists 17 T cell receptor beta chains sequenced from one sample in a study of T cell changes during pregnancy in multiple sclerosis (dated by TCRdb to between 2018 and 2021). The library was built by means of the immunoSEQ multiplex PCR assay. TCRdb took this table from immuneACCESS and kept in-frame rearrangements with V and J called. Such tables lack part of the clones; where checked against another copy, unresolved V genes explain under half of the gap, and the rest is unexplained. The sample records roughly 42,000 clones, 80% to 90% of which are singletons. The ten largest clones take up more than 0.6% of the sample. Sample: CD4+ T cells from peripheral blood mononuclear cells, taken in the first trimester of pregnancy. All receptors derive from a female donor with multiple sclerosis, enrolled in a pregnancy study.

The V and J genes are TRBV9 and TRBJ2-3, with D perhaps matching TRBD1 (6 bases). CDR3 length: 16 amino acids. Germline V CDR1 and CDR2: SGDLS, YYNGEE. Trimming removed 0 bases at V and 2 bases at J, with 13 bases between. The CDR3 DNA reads TGTGCCAGCAGCGTAGCTACTGGACAGAACACAGATACGCAGTATTTT. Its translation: CASSVATGQNTDTQYF.

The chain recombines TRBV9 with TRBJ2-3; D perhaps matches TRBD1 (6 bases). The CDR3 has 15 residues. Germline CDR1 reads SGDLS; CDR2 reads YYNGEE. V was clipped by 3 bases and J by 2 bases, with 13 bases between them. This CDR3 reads CASSDLGGSTDTQYF. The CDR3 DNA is TGTGCCAGCAGCGATCTAGGGGGTTCCACAGATACGCAGTATTTT.

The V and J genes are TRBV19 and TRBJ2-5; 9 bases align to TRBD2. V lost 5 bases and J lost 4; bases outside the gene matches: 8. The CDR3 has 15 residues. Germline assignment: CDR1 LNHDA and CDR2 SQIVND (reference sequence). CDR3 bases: TGTGCCAGTAGTCTGGGAGGCGGGAGGGGAGAGACCCAGTACTTC. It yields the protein CASSLGGGRGETQYF.

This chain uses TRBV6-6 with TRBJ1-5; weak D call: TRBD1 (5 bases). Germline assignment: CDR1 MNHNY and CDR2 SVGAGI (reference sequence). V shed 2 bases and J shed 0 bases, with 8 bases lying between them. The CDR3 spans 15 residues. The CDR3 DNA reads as TGTGCCAGCAGTTACAGGACACTTAGCAATCAGCCCCAGCATTTT. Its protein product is CASSYRTLSNQPQHF.

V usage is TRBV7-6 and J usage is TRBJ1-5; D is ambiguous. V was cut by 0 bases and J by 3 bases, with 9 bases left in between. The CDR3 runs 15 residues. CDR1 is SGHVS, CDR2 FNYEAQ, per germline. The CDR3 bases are TGTGCCAGCAGCTTAGCCGACACCTCCAATCAGCCCCAGCATTTT. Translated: CASSLADTSNQPQHF.

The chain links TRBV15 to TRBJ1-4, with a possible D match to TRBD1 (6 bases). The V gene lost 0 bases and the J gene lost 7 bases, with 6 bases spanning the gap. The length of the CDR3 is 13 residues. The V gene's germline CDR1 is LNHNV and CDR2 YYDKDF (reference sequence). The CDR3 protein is CATSRDRGEKLFF. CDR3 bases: TGTGCCACCAGCAGAGACAGGGGTGAAAAACTGTTTTTT.

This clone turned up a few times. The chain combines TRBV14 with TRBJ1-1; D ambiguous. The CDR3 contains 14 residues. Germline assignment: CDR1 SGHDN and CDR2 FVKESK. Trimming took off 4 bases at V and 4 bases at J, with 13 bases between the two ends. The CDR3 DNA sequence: TGTGCCAGCAGCCGTTCGGGGTGGGGCACTGAAGCTTTCTTT. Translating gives CASSRSGWGTEAFF.

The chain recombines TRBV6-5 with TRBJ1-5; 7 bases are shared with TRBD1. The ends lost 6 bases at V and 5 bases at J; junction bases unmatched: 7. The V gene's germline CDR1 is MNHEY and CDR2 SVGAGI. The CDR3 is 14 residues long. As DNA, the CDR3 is TGTGCCAGCAGCACCACAGGGGTGTATCAGCCCCAGCATTTT. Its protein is CASSTTGVYQPQHF.

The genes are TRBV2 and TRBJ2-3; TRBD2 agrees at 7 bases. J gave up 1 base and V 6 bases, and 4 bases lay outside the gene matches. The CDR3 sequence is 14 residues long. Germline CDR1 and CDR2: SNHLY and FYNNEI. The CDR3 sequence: CASRTSVGTDTQYF. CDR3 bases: TGTGCCAGCAGAACTAGCGTAGGCACAGATACGCAGTATTTT.

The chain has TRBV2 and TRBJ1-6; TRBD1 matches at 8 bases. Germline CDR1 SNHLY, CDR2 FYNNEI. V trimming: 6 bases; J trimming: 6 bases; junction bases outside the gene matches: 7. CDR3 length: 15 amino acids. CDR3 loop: CASSLRQGSNSPLHF. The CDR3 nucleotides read TGTGCCAGCAGCCTTAGACAGGGGAGTAATTCACCCCTCCACTTT.

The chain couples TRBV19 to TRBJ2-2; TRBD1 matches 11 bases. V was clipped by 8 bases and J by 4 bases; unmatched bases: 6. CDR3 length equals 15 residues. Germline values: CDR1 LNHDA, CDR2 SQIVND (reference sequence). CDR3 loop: CASRMDRGPTGELFF. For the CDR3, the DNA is TGTGCCAGTCGAATGGACAGGGGGCCCACCGGGGAGCTGTTTTTT.

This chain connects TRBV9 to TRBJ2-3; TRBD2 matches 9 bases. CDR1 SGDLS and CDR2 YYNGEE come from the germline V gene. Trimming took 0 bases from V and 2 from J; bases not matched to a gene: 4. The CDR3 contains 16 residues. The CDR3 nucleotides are TGTGCCAGCAGCGTAGGGCTAGCGGGAATCACAGATACGCAGTATTTT. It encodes CASSVGLAGITDTQYF.

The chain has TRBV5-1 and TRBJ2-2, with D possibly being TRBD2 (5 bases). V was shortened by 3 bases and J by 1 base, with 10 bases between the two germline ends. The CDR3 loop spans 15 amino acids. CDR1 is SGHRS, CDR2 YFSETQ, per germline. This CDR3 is CASSSGILNTGELFF. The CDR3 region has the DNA TGCGCCAGCAGCTCGGGAATTTTGAACACCGGGGAGCTGTTTTTT.

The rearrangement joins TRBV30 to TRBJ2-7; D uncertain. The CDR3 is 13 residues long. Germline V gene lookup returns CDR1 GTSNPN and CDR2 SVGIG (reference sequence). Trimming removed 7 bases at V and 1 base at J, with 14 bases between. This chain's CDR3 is CASQIAGSYEQYF. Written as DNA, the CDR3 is TGTGCCTCCCAGATAGCTGGGTCCTACGAGCAGTACTTC.

The CDR3 reads CASSSKSGSSKNEQYF. In nucleotides, the CDR3 is TGTGCCAGCAGCTCGAAGTCCGGGTCATCTAAGAACGAGCAGTACTTC. The chain combines TRBV5-4 with TRBJ2-7; D is uncertain. Germline-derived CDR1 and CDR2 are SGHNT and YYREEE (reference sequence). CDR3 size: 16 residues. V was cut by 3 bases and J by 5 bases, with 21 bases left in between.

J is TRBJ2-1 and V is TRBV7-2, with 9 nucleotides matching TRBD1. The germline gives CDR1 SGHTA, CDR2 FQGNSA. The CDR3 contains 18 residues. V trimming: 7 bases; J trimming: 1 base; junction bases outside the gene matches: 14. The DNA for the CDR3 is TGTGCCAGCACCCAGACTAGACAGGGGGTCTCTTCCTACAATGAGCAGTTCTTC. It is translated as CASTQTRQGVSSYNEQFF.

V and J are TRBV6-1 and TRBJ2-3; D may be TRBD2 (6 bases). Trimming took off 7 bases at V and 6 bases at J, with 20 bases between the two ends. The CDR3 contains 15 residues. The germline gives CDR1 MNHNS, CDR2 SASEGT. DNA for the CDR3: TGTGCCAGCATGGACGTAGCGGCAAGCGCGGATACGCAGTATTTT. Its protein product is CASMDVAASADTQYF.